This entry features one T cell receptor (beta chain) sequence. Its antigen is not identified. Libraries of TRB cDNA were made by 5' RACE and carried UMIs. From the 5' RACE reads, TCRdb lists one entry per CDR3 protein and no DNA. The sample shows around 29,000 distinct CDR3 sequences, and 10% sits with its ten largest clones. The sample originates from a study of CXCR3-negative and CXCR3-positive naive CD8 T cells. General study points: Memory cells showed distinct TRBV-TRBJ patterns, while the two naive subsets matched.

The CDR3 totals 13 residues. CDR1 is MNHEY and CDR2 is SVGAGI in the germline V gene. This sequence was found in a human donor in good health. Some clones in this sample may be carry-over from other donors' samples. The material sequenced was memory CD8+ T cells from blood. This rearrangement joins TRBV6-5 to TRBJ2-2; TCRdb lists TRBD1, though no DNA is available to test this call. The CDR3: CASSPGVTGELFF.